The 22 T cell receptor beta chains reported below all come from one sample, sequenced in a study of T cell responses to AZD1222 COVID-19 vaccine. Sequenced by immunoSEQ multiplex PCR; TCRdb stores in-frame clones only, minus some. This table has approximately 150,000 clones, under 95% appearing once. Source: peripheral blood, taken 28 days after the second AZD1222 dose. Receptor source: an adult who received the AZD1222 COVID-19 vaccine.

This chain joins TRBV4-1 and TRBJ1-2; 7 bases match TRBD1. The V gene's germline CDR1 is MGHRA and CDR2 YSYEKL. CDR3 size: 14 residues. The trim removed 1 base at V and 2 bases at J, leaving 1 base unmatched. The CDR3 reads CASSQAGGNYGYTF. The CDR3 DNA is TGCGCCAGCAGCCAAGCAGGGGGGAACTATGGCTACACCTTC.

V and J are TRBV25-1 and TRBJ1-5; D call uncertain. Germline-derived CDR1 and CDR2 are MGHDK and SYGVNS. Trimming removed 4 bases from V and 4 bases from J, with 5 bases in between. The CDR3 is 12 residues long. CDR3 in amino acids: CASSAGNQPQHF. The CDR3 nucleotides are TGTGCCAGCAGTGCCGGGAATCAGCCCCAGCATTTT. The complete variable domain, with remaining parts taken from reference TRBV25-1 and TRBJ1-5, reads EADIYQTPRYLVIGTGKKITLECSQTMGHDKMYWYQQDPGMELHLIHYSYGVNSTEKGDLSSESTVSRIRTEHFPLTLESARPSHTSQYLCASSAGNQPQHFGDGTRLSIL.

This clone was observed a handful of times. The chain uses TRBV5-5 and TRBJ1-1; 7 nucleotides match TRBD1. Trimming cost V 0 bases and J 5 bases; bases outside gene matches: 7. CDR1 is SGHKS and CDR2 is YYEKEE in the germline V gene (reference sequence). The CDR3 contains 15 residues. For the CDR3, the DNA is TGTGCCAGCAGCTTGGAAGCAGGGGGATGGACTGAAGCTTTCTTT. Protein sequence: CASSLEAGGWTEAFF.

The gene calls are TRBV2 and TRBJ2-1; tentatively, D is TRBD1 or TRBD2 (5 bases each). The CDR3 contains 12 residues. In germline, CDR1 is SNHLY, CDR2 FYNNEI. Trimming removed 6 bases from V and 8 bases from J, with 11 bases in between. The CDR3 sequence is CASSGTPYEQFF. The CDR3 nucleotides read TGTGCCAGCAGCGGGACCCCCTATGAGCAGTTCTTC.

This clone came up a few times. The rearrangement joins TRBV7-9 to TRBJ2-6, with D possibly TRBD1 on 6 matching bases. The CDR3 covers 16 residues. The germline V gene has CDR1 SEHNR and CDR2 FQNEAQ (reference sequence). Trimming stripped 5 bases from V and 7 bases from J, with 18 bases between. The CDR3 reads CASSVDRGGQANVLTF. The CDR3 DNA sequence: TGTGCCAGCAGCGTTGATCGAGGGGGACAAGCCAACGTCCTGACTTTC.

This clone was counted once. The rearrangement uses TRBV15 and TRBJ2-7, with 7 bases identical to TRBD1. Germline V CDR1 and CDR2: LNHNV, YYDKDF (reference sequence). The V gene end was trimmed by 0 bases and the J gene end by 5 bases; junction bases not matched to a gene: 13. The CDR3 has 17 residues. The DNA for the CDR3 is TGTGCCACCAGCAGAGAATTGCCCCCTACAGGGGTGGACGAGCAGTACTTC. Protein: CATSRELPPTGVDEQYF.

This clone was detected once. The rearrangement joins TRBV9 to TRBJ1-1, with D possibly TRBD1 on 5 matching bases. V lost 4 bases to trimming and J lost 7 bases, with 14 bases between them. The length of the CDR3 is 13 residues. Looked up from germline, CDR1 is SGDLS and CDR2 is YYNGEE. The CDR3, as DNA: TGTGCCAGCAGCCCCTTAAGGGGAGTTGAAGCTTTCTTT. The encoded protein is CASSPLRGVEAFF.

The J gene is TRBJ2-5, the V gene TRBV9; weak D call: TRBD1 (5 bases). Germline values: CDR1 SGDLS, CDR2 YYNGEE. The CDR3 is 14 amino acids. The V end lost 0 bases, the J end lost 5 bases, and 11 bases lay between the germline ends. The CDR3 protein is CASSVGRNRETQYF. CDR3 nucleotides: TGTGCCAGCAGCGTAGGCCGGAACAGGGAGACCCAGTACTTC.

Worth noting for this clone: The sample has other DNA sequences that encode this CDR3 too. The rearrangement uses TRBV7-3 and TRBJ2-1; 12 bases map to TRBD2. Germline lookup yields CDR1 SGHTA and CDR2 FQGTGA. Trimming removed 1 base from V and 4 bases from J; junction bases left unmatched: 11. The length of the CDR3 is 19 residues. CDR3 sequence (DNA): TGTGCCAGCAGCTTAATCCTAGCGGGAGGGCCGTCCACTTACAATGAGCAGTTCTTC. It yields the protein CASSLILAGGPSTYNEQFF.

The chain is built from TRBV7-8 and TRBJ1-2, with D possibly being TRBD1 (5 bases). The CDR3 runs 13 residues. Deletions cut 2 bases from V and 6 bases from J, with 10 bases between. The germline CDR1 and CDR2 sequences are SGHVS and FQNEAQ. CDR3: CASSLSGGNGYTF. The CDR3 DNA sequence: TGTGCCAGCAGCTTATCCGGGGGGAATGGCTACACCTTC.

CDR3 nucleotides: TGTGCCAGCAGCCCCCTCCCCACTGAAGCTTTCTTT. Translated, it gives CASSPLPTEAFF. V is TRBV7-6 and J is TRBJ1-1; D gene uncertain. CDR3 size: 12 residues. Germline CDR1 is SGHVS and CDR2 is FNYEAQ. The V end was cut by 5 bases, the J end by 4 bases, with 8 bases between.

The chain combines TRBV7-8 with TRBJ2-3; D unresolved. Germline CDR1 is SGHVS and CDR2 is FQNEAQ. This CDR3 has 13 amino acids. V gave up 5 bases and J gave up 2 bases, with 8 bases separating them. The CDR3, as DNA: TGTGCCAGCAGCCCGGGCCCCACAGATACGCAGTATTTT. It yields the protein CASSPGPTDTQYF.

The rearrangement uses TRBV9 and TRBJ2-1; 8 bases match TRBD2. The CDR3 totals 15 residues. V trimming: 0 bases; J trimming: 3 bases; junction bases outside the gene matches: 2. The germline CDR1 and CDR2 sequences are SGDLS and YYNGEE. CDR3 residues: CASSVDSGSYNEQFF. The CDR3 bases are TGTGCCAGCAGCGTAGACAGCGGGAGCTACAATGAGCAGTTCTTC.

The chain joins TRBV9 to TRBJ1-2, with unresolved D. The CDR3 runs to 13 residues. Trimming stripped 3 bases from V and 5 bases from J, with 11 bases between. Germline CDR1 is SGDLS and CDR2 is YYNGEE. The CDR3 DNA is TGTGCCAGCAGCGCGACAAGGGCGTATGGCTACACCTTC. Protein sequence: CASSATRAYGYTF. The whole variable domain, remainder taken from reference TRBV9 and TRBJ1-2, is DSGVTQTPKHLITATGQRVTLRCSPRSGDLSVYWYQQSLDQGLQFLIQYYNGEERAKGNILERFSAQQFPDLHSELNLSSLELGDSALYFCASSATRAYGYTFGSGTRLTVV.

This sequence joins TRBV11-2 and TRBJ2-1; TRBD2 agrees at 9 bases. Germline CDR1 reads SGHAT; CDR2 reads FQNNGV. Trimming removed 1 base from V and 13 bases from J; junction bases left unmatched: 11. This CDR3 is 15 amino acids long. CDR3 bases: TGTGCCAGCAGCTTAGCGCCTAATAGCGGGAGTGATCAGTTCTTC. It is translated as CASSLAPNSGSDQFF.

The rearrangement uses TRBV5-1 and TRBJ1-6; D remains ambiguous. The CDR3 is 14 amino acids. From germline, CDR1 is SGHRS and CDR2 YFSETQ. The V end lost 2 bases, the J end lost 8 bases, and 11 bases lay between the germline ends. Written as DNA, the CDR3 is TGCGCCAGCAGCTTCGCGGGCGCGGATTCACCCCTCCACTTT. Its protein is CASSFAGADSPLHF.

The rearrangement joins TRBV7-9 to TRBJ1-3; D perhaps matches TRBD1 (6 bases). In germline, CDR1 is SEHNR, CDR2 FQNEAQ (reference sequence). Trimming shortened V by 4 bases and J by 7 bases, and 8 bases separated the two germline ends. The CDR3 is 12 residues long. The CDR3 loop reads CASSSQGNTIYF. In DNA form, the CDR3 reads TGTGCCAGCAGCTCCCAGGGGAACACCATATATTTT. The whole variable domain, filled in from reference TRBV7-9 and TRBJ1-3, reads DTGVSQNPRHKITKRGQNVTFRCDPISEHNRLYWYRQTLGQGPEFLTYFQNEAQLEKSRLLSDRFSAERPKGSFSTLEIQRTEQGDSAMYLCASSSQGNTIYFGEGSWLTVV.

This chain connects TRBV19 to TRBJ1-5; 8 bases are a match to TRBD1. Looked up from germline, CDR1 is LNHDA and CDR2 is SQIVND (reference sequence). Unmatched junction bases numbered 2, after V lost 5 bases and J lost 5 bases. The CDR3 is 13 amino acids. CDR3 coding DNA: TGTGCCAGTAGTCAGGGACAGGATCAGCCCCAGCATTTT. Amino acid sequence: CASSQGQDQPQHF.

The gene calls are TRBV5-8 and TRBJ2-3; 10 positions match TRBD2. This CDR3 contains 16 residues. The J segment lost 2 bases and the V segment lost 0 bases, leaving 3 bases of the junction unmatched. CDR1 is SGHTS, CDR2 YDEGEE, per germline. The CDR3 DNA follows: TGTGCCAGCAGCTTGGGGCTAGCGGGAGACACAGATACGCAGTATTTT. Protein sequence: CASSLGLAGDTDTQYF. The whole variable domain, filled in from reference TRBV5-8 and TRBJ2-3, reads EAGVTQSPTHLIKTRGQQATLRCSPISGHTSVYWYQQALGLGLQFLLWYDEGEERNRGNFPPRFSGRQFPNYSSELNVNALELEDSALYLCASSLGLAGDTDTQYFGPGTRLTVL.

The rearrangement joins TRBV20-1 to TRBJ2-2, with 9 nucleotides matching TRBD2. Germline CDR1 and CDR2: DFQATT and SNEGSKA (reference sequence). The CDR3 is 18 residues long. V dropped 3 bases and J dropped 0; count of bases not matched to a gene: 11. CDR3 bases: TGCAGTGCTAGTGTAGTCTCGGCGGGAGGGCCGAACACCGGGGAGCTGTTTTTT. Amino acid sequence: CSASVVSAGGPNTGELFF.

The chain has TRBV5-5 and TRBJ1-6; a possible D gene is TRBD1 (6 bases). Germline loops: CDR1 SGHKS, CDR2 YYEKEE (reference sequence). This CDR3 spans 18 amino acids. V gave up 4 bases and J gave up 9 bases, with 26 bases separating them. The DNA for the CDR3 is TGTGCCAGCAGCGTCCAACAGGGTTTGGGTTTTGCGTCTTCACCCCTCCACTTT. This codes for CASSVQQGLGFASSPLHF.

J is TRBJ1-4 and V is TRBV7-9; D is undetermined. The ends were cut back, 5 bases at V and 0 bases at J, with 16 bases in the middle. The germline CDR1 and CDR2 sequences are SEHNR and FQNEAQ (reference sequence). This CDR3 spans 17 amino acids. The CDR3 region is CASSPQGGTATNEKLFF. CDR3 DNA: TGTGCCAGCAGCCCCCAAGGAGGTACTGCAACTAATGAAAAACTGTTTTTT.